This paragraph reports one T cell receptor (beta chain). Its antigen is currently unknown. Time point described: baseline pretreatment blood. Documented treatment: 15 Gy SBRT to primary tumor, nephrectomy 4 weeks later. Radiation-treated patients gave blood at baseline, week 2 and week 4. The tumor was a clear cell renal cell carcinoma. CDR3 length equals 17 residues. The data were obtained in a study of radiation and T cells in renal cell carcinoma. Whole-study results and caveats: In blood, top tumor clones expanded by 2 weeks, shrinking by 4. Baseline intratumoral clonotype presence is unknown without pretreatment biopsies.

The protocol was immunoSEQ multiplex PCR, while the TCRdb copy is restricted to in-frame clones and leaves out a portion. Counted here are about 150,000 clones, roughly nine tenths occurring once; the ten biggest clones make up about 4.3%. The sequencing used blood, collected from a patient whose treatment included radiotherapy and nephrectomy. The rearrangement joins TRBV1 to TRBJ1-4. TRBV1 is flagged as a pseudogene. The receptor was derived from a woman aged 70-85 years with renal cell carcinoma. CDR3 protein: CTSSQPPESASGEKLFF. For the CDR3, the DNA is TGCACCAGCAGCCAACCGCCCGAGAGCGCCTCTGGGGAAAAACTGTTTTTT.